A selection of T cell receptor beta chains follows, all from one sample in a study of blood T cell repertoires in COVID-19. Clones were sequenced by immunoSEQ multiplex PCR, and TCRdb holds only the in-frame ones, with some missing. The data contain some 160,000 clones, more than 75% of them singletons. The sample was peripheral blood. These receptors came from a man aged 50 to 59 who had recovered from COVID-19. Both conserved end residues are part of each CDR3. D genes are given only for firm matches. Some rows mark clone size as missing; the rest say once, few, many or name a class of expanded clone.

V gene,clone size,J gene,D gene,CDR3 DNA,CDR3 protein
TRBV5-6,NA,TRBJ2-2,NA,TGTGCCAGCAGCTCCGGGACTTACACCGGGGAGCTGTTTTTT,CASSSGTYTGELFF
TRBV20-1,NA,TRBJ2-5,NA,TGCAGTGCTAGTAGTTTGGAGGGGCAAGAGACCCAGTACTTC,CSASSLEGQETQYF
TRBV18,NA,TRBJ1-1,NA,TGTGCCAGCTCACCGGTGAAGGGGATAAACACTGAAGCTTTCTTT,CASSPVKGINTEAFF
TRBV4-3,NA,TRBJ2-1,TRBD2,TGCGCCAGCAGCCAAGTGGGACTAGGTGAGCAGTTCTTC,CASSQVGLGEQFF
TRBV7-6,NA,TRBJ1-5,NA,TGTGCCAGCAGCTTAGGGGGGCTTTATAGCAATCAGCCCCAGCATTTT,CASSLGGLYSNQPQHF
TRBV3-1/TRBV3-2,NA,TRBJ1-5,TRBD1,TGTGCCAGCAGCCAGGGGACAGGGCATTTTGTAAATAGCAATCAGCCCCAGCATTTT,CASSQGTGHFVNSNQPQHF
TRBV6-5,NA,TRBJ1-1,TRBD1,TGTGCCAGCAGTTACACGGGACAGGGAAACACTGAAGCTTTCTTT,CASSYTGQGNTEAFF
TRBV7-7,NA,TRBJ2-7,NA,TGTGCCAGCAGCCCGCGCCCTTACGAGCAGTACTTC,CASSPRPYEQYF
TRBV5-1,NA,TRBJ2-2,NA,TGCGCCAGCAGCTTTCTCGCGAACACCGGGGAGCTGTTTTTT,CASSFLANTGELFF
TRBV6-5,NA,TRBJ2-7,TRBD1,TGTGCCAGCAGTTACTCGGGGACAGGGGGAGTCGAGCAGTACTTC,CASSYSGTGGVEQYF
TRBV29-1,NA,TRBJ2-3,NA,TGCAGCGTTGAATCAGGGCGATCGGGCACAGATACGCAGTATTTT,CSVESGRSGTDTQYF
TRBV4-3,NA,TRBJ2-2,NA,TGCGCCAGCAGCCCACGTGATGGGGCGCGATTGAACACCGGGGAGCTGTTTTTT,CASSPRDGARLNTGELFF
TRBV11-2,NA,TRBJ1-5,NA,TGTGCCAGCAGCCAGTCTAGGGGAGGGGTTCATCAGCCCCAGCATTTT,CASSQSRGGVHQPQHF
TRBV29-1,NA,TRBJ2-7,TRBD1,TGCAGCGCCTTAAGGGGGCCTTACGAGCAGTACTTC,CSALRGPYEQYF
TRBV11-2,NA,TRBJ1-2,NA,TGTGCCAGCAGCACCGACAGGTCGGCTAACTATGGCTACACCTTC,CASSTDRSANYGYTF
TRBV5-4,NA,TRBJ2-4,NA,TGTGCCAGCAGCTTAGAGGGTACGCGAAACATTCAGTACTTC,CASSLEGTRNIQYF
TRBV19,NA,TRBJ1-2,TRBD1,TGTGCCAGTAGTATAGACAGGGGGGCTACCCTCTATGGCTACACCTTC,CASSIDRGATLYGYTF
TRBV16,NA,TRBJ1-5,TRBD1,TGTGCCAGCAGCCATCAGGCGGGGGGAGACAGGGCTCAGCCCCAGCATTTT,CASSHQAGGDRAQPQHF
TRBV2,NA,TRBJ2-1,NA,TGTGCCAGCTTTGAAGCTGGCCGGGACTCCCCGTTCTTC,CASFEAGRDSPFF
TRBV7-9,few,TRBJ2-1,NA,TGTGCCAGCAGCTTAGAGGCCCTCAGGTCGAGCTACAATGAGCAGTTCTTC,CASSLEALRSSYNEQFF
TRBV7-3,once,TRBJ2-1,TRBD2,TGTGCCAGCAGCTCCCTAGCGGGACTTTACAATGAGCAGTTCTTC,CASSSLAGLYNEQFF
TRBV7-3,few,TRBJ1-1,TRBD1,TGTGCCAGCAGCTTTACAGGGGTGAAGGAAGCTTTCTTT,CASSFTGVKEAFF
TRBV5-1,NA,TRBJ2-5,TRBD2,TGCGCCAGCAGCCGGGGGACTAGCGGGGCCGATGAGACCCAGTACTTC,CASSRGTSGADETQYF
TRBV5-1,NA,TRBJ2-3,NA,TGCGCCAGCAGCTACCAAACAGGGAGAAGCACAGATACGCAGTATTTT,CASSYQTGRSTDTQYF
TRBV28,NA,TRBJ1-1,NA,TGTGCCAGCAGCTCAACAGGGATGAACACTGAAGCTTTCTTT,CASSSTGMNTEAFF
TRBV7-6,NA,TRBJ1-1,TRBD1,TGTGCCAGCAGCGACAGGGCTATGAACACTGAAGCTTTCTTT,CASSDRAMNTEAFF
TRBV11-2,NA,TRBJ2-7,TRBD2,TGTGCCAGCAGCTTAAAGAGCGGGAGAGGATCCGAGCAGTACTTC,CASSLKSGRGSEQYF
TRBV29-1,NA,TRBJ1-2,NA,TGCAGCGTTGTTTCCAGCGACTATGGCTACACCTTC,CSVVSSDYGYTF
TRBV5-4,NA,TRBJ2-7,TRBD1,TGTGCCAGCAGCTCACAGGGGACAACCTACGAGCAGTACTTC,CASSSQGTTYEQYF
TRBV6-2/TRBV6-3,few,TRBJ2-3,TRBD2,TGTGCCAGCAGCCCCGGGACTAGCGGGGGGAAAGATACGCAGTATTTT,CASSPGTSGGKDTQYF
TRBV18,NA,TRBJ1-2,NA,TGTGCCAGCTCTCCTACCTTAGCGGTTGTTGGCTACACCTTC,CASSPTLAVVGYTF
TRBV9,NA,TRBJ2-2,NA,TGTGCCAGCAGCGTAGGTGGGGGGTGGACCGGGGAGCTGTTTTTT,CASSVGGGWTGELFF
TRBV10-3,NA,TRBJ1-1,TRBD1,TGTGCCAGCTCCGGGACAGGGGCCACGAACACTGAAGCTTTCTTT,CASSGTGATNTEAFF
TRBV12-5,NA,TRBJ2-4,TRBD1,TGTGCTAGTGGTTCTCTCCACTCCGTCAGGGGGCGACGGAGGGCCAAAAACATTCAGTACTTC,CASGSLHSVRGRRRAKNIQYF
TRBV28,NA,TRBJ2-5,TRBD1,TGTGCCAGCAGTCGACAGGGGGTTATCCAAGAGACCCAGTACTTC,CASSRQGVIQETQYF
TRBV3-1/TRBV3-2,NA,TRBJ2-7,TRBD2,TGTGCCAGCAGCCAAGAATCTAGCGGGCCCTACGAGCAGTACTTC,CASSQESSGPYEQYF
TRBV4-3,NA,TRBJ2-7,NA,TGCGCCAGCAGCCAAGGCCCCCCGGAGGGGGCTTACGAGCAGTACTTC,CASSQGPPEGAYEQYF
TRBV4-3,NA,TRBJ2-3,NA,TGCGCCAGCAGCCAAGGCGGATCTAGCACAGATACGCAGTATTTT,CASSQGGSSTDTQYF
TRBV5-6,NA,TRBJ2-7,TRBD1,TGTGCCAGCAGCTTTTGGGGAACAGGGGACTACGAGCAGTACTTC,CASSFWGTGDYEQYF
TRBV7-3,NA,TRBJ2-3,TRBD1,TGTGCCAGCAGCCTGACAGGGCCCCAGTATTTT,CASSLTGPQYF
TRBV29-1,NA,TRBJ1-1,TRBD1,TGCAGCGTTGAAAGACAGGGGAACACTGAAGCTTTCTTT,CSVERQGNTEAFF
TRBV19,NA,TRBJ1-2,TRBD1,TGTGCCAGTACCCCGCCGGGACAGGGGTTAGGTGGCTACACCTTC,CASTPPGQGLGGYTF
TRBV7-2,NA,TRBJ1-2,NA,TGTGCCAGCAGCTCAAATCCCGGGTCATACGACTACACCTTC,CASSSNPGSYDYTF
TRBV4-2,once,TRBJ1-2,NA,TGTGCCAGCACGCGGGAGGAGGGGGATCACTATGGCTACACCTTC,CASTREEGDHYGYTF